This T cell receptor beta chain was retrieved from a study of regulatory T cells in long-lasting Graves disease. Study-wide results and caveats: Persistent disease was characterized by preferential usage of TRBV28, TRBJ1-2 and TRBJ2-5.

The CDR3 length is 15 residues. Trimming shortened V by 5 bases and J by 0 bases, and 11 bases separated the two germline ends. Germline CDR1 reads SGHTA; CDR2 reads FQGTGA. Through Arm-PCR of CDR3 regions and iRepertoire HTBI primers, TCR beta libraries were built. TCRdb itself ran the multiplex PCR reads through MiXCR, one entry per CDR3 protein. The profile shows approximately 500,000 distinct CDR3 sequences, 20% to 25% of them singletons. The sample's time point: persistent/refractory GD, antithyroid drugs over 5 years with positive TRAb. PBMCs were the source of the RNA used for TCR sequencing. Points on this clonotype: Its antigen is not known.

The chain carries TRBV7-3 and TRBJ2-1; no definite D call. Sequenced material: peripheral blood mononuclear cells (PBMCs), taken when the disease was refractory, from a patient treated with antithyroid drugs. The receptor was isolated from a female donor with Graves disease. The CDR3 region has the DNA TGTGCCAGCAGCGAGGACCAGAGCTCCTACAATGAGCAGTTCTTC. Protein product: CASSEDQSSYNEQFF.